This T cell receptor beta chain is drawn from a study of shared clonotypes between healthy human individuals. CD45RO-negative, CCR7-selected cells formed the naive CD8 fraction, which excluded terminally differentiated effector memory CD45RA+ cells. Donation came from healthy HIV-negative adults that had no recent acute infections or vaccinations. CDR1 is SEHNR and CDR2 is FQNEAQ in the germline V gene (reference sequence). V gave up 5 bases and J gave up 3 bases; unmatched junction bases: 11. CDR3 size: 17 residues. Some clones are missing from TCRdb's copy, which holds only in-frame ones; the method was immunoSEQ multiplex PCR. The data show approximately 1.9 million clones, 93% seen once.

The receptor comes from a man younger than 30 in good health. Some clones in this sample may be carry-over from other donors' samples. This rearrangement joins TRBV7-9 to TRBJ2-1; 9 bases map to TRBD2. Sequencing used naive CD8+ T cells from PBMCs. CDR3 nucleotides: TGTGCCAGCAGCCCCCGGGATCTAGCGGGATTCTACAATGAGCAGTTCTTC. Protein: CASSPRDLAGFYNEQFF.